Following are 26 T cell receptor beta chains from one sample sequenced in a study of graft-versus-host responses after intestinal transplantation. Generated by immunoSEQ multiplex PCR, the TCRdb table keeps only in-frame clones and is missing some. The sample consists of fewer than 15,000 clones, around four fifths of them appearing once. Material: PBMCs, obtained approximately 120 days after transplant. These receptors were taken from a human patient who received an intestinal transplant, so some T cells may come from the graft donor.

The chain combines TRBV27 with TRBJ2-7; 14 positions agree with TRBD2. This CDR3 is 13 amino acids long. The V and J ends lost 8 bases and 5 bases, in that order; junction bases with no gene match: 2. Germline V gives CDR1 MNHEY, CDR2 SMNVEV (reference sequence). The CDR3 DNA sequence: TGTGCCAGCGGGACTAGCGGGAGTAACGAGCAGTACTTC. It codes for CASGTSGSNEQYF.

This clone appeared once. The rearrangement joins TRBV13 to TRBJ2-3; maybe TRBD2 (6 bases). Deletions cut 5 bases from V and 6 bases from J, with 9 bases between. Germline V gene data show CDR1 as PRHDT and CDR2 as FYEKMQ (reference sequence). The CDR3 has 12 residues. The CDR3 here is CASSPAGDTQYF. In DNA form, the CDR3 reads TGTGCCAGCAGCCCCGCGGGGGATACGCAGTATTTT.

The rearrangement links TRBV7-3 to TRBJ2-7; D is ambiguous. The V end was cut by 3 bases, the J end by 3 bases, with 12 bases between. The germline V gene encodes CDR1 SGHTA and CDR2 FQGTGA. The CDR3 consists of 14 residues. DNA of the CDR3: TGTGCCAGCAGCTTGGATCCGTTTAACTACGAGCAGTACTTC. This gives the protein CASSLDPFNYEQYF.

This clone was counted a single time. The CDR3 loop reads CASGLVSGRNTEAFF. The CDR3 DNA is TGTGCTAGTGGTTTGGTATCAGGGCGAAACACTGAAGCTTTCTTT. The gene calls are TRBV12-5 and TRBJ1-1; possible D gene TRBD1, 5 bases. Germline loops: CDR1 LGHNT, CDR2 FRNRAP. The CDR3 spans 15 residues. V was shortened by 0 bases and J by 2 bases, with 10 bases between the two germline ends. The full variable domain, rest sourced from reference TRBV12-5 and TRBJ1-1, is DARVTQTPRHKVTEMGQEVTMRCQPILGHNTVFWYRQTMMQGLELLAYFRNRAPLDDSGMPKDRFSAEMPDATLATLKIQPSEPRDSAVYFCASGLVSGRNTEAFFGQGTRLTVV.

This clone was counted once. Other DNA sequences from this sample encode an identical CDR3 as well. V is TRBV19 and J is TRBJ2-1, with no clear D. Germline V gene sequence: CDR1 LNHDA, CDR2 SQIVND (reference sequence). Trimming stripped 2 bases from V and 7 bases from J, with 6 bases between. This CDR3 contains 12 residues. For the CDR3, the DNA is TGTGCCAGTAGTATATATGGGAATGAGCAGTTCTTC. It codes for CASSIYGNEQFF.

The gene calls are TRBV5-8 and TRBJ2-1; no clear D. Looked up from germline, CDR1 is SGHTS and CDR2 is YDEGEE. V was trimmed by 4 bases and J by 14 bases, leaving 16 bases between them. This CDR3 spans 12 amino acids. The CDR3 DNA sequence: TGTGCCAGCAGCCTTCTCCACCTTAGGGAGTTCTTC. Encoded protein: CASSLLHLREFF.

The V call is TRBV29-1, the J call TRBJ1-2; D gene unclear. V was trimmed by 4 bases and J by 8 bases, leaving 20 bases between them. Germline CDR1 and CDR2: SQVTM and ANQGSEA. The CDR3 loop spans 14 amino acids. CDR3 sequence: CSVGYFWSIKGYTF. The CDR3 DNA reads TGCAGCGTTGGGTACTTCTGGTCAATCAAGGGCTACACCTTC.

The genes are TRBV6-4 and TRBJ2-3; 9 positions match TRBD2. The germline CDR1 and CDR2 sequences are MRHNA and SNTAGT. This CDR3 region has 13 residues. The junction had 0 bases not matched to a gene; V was cut back by 5 bases and J by 3 bases. The CDR3 spells CASSTSGTDTQYF. Written as DNA, the CDR3 is TGTGCCAGCAGTACTAGCGGGACAGATACGCAGTATTTT.

V and J are TRBV19 and TRBJ2-7; unclear D gene. The CDR3 sequence is 13 residues long. The germline V gene encodes CDR1 LNHDA and CDR2 SQIVND (reference sequence). Trimming pared 1 base from V and 7 bases from J, leaving 11 bases between. CDR3 DNA sequence: TGTGCCAGTAGTATAGGGTCCCGATCTGAGCAGTACTTC. It codes for CASSIGSRSEQYF.

The rearrangement links TRBV4-1 to TRBJ2-5, with 16 bases lining up with TRBD2. Germline loops: CDR1 MGHRA, CDR2 YSYEKL. The CDR3 length is 17 residues. V trimming: 0 bases; J trimming: 5 bases; junction bases outside the gene matches: 3. In DNA, the CDR3 is TGCGCCAGCAGCCAAGAGGGACTAGCGGGAGGGAGGGAGACCCAGTACTTC. As protein: CASSQEGLAGGRETQYF.

This sequence joins TRBV6-5 and TRBJ2-7; no definite D call. The germline gives CDR1 MNHEY, CDR2 SVGAGI. V was pared by 0 bases and J by 3 bases, with 6 bases between. CDR3 size: 13 residues. The CDR3 DNA reads TGTGCCAGCAGTTACTCGGAGCTCTACGAGCAGTACTTC. Translating gives CASSYSELYEQYF.

In its sample, this clone was seen once. V usage is TRBV18 and J usage is TRBJ2-3; 9 nucleotides agree with TRBD1. Looked up from germline, CDR1 is KGHSH and CDR2 is LQKENI. V shed 3 bases, J shed 2 bases, and the junction held 6 bases outside the gene matches. This CDR3 has 16 amino acids. For the CDR3, the DNA is TGTGCCAGCTCACCCCGGGACAGGGACTTCACAGATACGCAGTATTTT. Translated, it gives CASSPRDRDFTDTQYF.

The V call is TRBV6-6, the J call TRBJ1-4; D might be TRBD1 (6 bases). CDR1 is MNHNY, CDR2 SVGAGI, per germline (reference sequence). There are 15 residues in the CDR3. V gave up 6 bases and J gave up 5 bases, with 16 bases separating them. CDR3 amino acids: CASSHGRGGNEKLFF. For the CDR3, the DNA is TGTGCCAGCAGCCATGGAAGGGGGGGGAATGAAAAACTGTTTTTT.

The chain combines TRBV5-1 with TRBJ2-1; no reliable D call. V dropped 6 bases and J dropped 0 bases, with 19 bases sitting between them. The germline V gene encodes CDR1 SGHRS and CDR2 YFSETQ. The CDR3 contains 17 residues. CDR3 loop: CASIFGNPGSSYNEQFF. For the CDR3, the DNA is TGCGCCAGCATCTTCGGTAATCCCGGAAGCTCCTACAATGAGCAGTTCTTC.

This rearrangement joins TRBV28 to TRBJ2-7; tentative D call: TRBD2 (6 bases). This CDR3 region has 15 residues. V was pared by 6 bases and J by 1 base, with 16 bases between. Germline CDR1 reads MDHEN; CDR2 reads SYDVKM. The CDR3 nucleotides are TGTGCCAGCAGCCAATGGGGGGACTCATCCTACGAGCAGTACTTC. It translates to CASSQWGDSSYEQYF.

The chain carries TRBV19 and TRBJ1-5; 10 bases match TRBD1. Germline V gives CDR1 LNHDA, CDR2 SQIVND (reference sequence). V trimming: 3 bases; J trimming: 2 bases; junction bases outside the gene matches: 1. CDR3 length equals 15 residues. The CDR3 nucleotides read TGTGCCAGTAGTATCGGGACAGGGGGCAATCAGCCCCAGCATTTT. It codes for CASSIGTGGNQPQHF.

The chain recombines TRBV9 with TRBJ2-5, with 8 bases fitting TRBD2. V was clipped by 3 bases and J by 4 bases; unmatched bases: 8. CDR3 length: 15 residues. CDR1 SGDLS and CDR2 YYNGEE come from the germline V gene. The CDR3 nucleotides read TGTGCCAGCAGCGCCGGGCCCGGGGGGGGAGAGACCCAGTACTTC. It is translated as CASSAGPGGGETQYF.

The J gene is TRBJ2-7, the V gene TRBV5-1; 11 bases align to TRBD1. This CDR3 has 14 residues. Germline lookup yields CDR1 SGHRS and CDR2 YFSETQ. The junction had 0 bases not matched to a gene; V was cut back by 3 bases and J by 1 base. CDR3 sequence (DNA): TGCGCCAGCAGCTGGGACAGGGGGTCCTACGAGCAGTACTTC. Protein: CASSWDRGSYEQYF. Filled out from reference TRBV5-1 and TRBJ2-7, the complete variable domain reads KAGVTQTPRYLIKTRGQQVTLSCSPISGHRSVSWYQQTPGQGLQFLFEYFSETQRNKGNFPGRFSGRQFSNSRSEMNVSTLELGDSALYLCASSWDRGSYEQYFGPGTRLTVT.

The rearrangement links TRBV28 to TRBJ1-2; weak D call: TRBD1 (6 bases). V was shortened by 6 bases and J by 5 bases, with 13 bases between the two germline ends. Germline lookup yields CDR1 MDHEN and CDR2 SYDVKM. This CDR3 has 13 amino acids. CDR3 in DNA: TGTGCCAGCAGCCGGGGGCCCCAGTATGGCTACACCTTC. It codes for CASSRGPQYGYTF.

This chain connects TRBV6-1 to TRBJ2-3; D is undetermined. Trimming left V 8 bases short and J 0 bases short, with 15 bases between. This CDR3 is built from 15 residues. Per germline, CDR1 MNHNS and CDR2 SASEGT. The CDR3 loop is CASGKGRPSTDTQYF. Here the CDR3 DNA reads TGTGCCAGCGGAAAAGGTCGTCCTAGCACAGATACGCAGTATTTT.

V and J are TRBV27 and TRBJ2-5, with no clear D. V lost 2 bases to trimming and J lost 3 bases, with 4 bases between them. The CDR3 sequence is 12 residues long. Germline V gene sequence: CDR1 MNHEY, CDR2 SMNVEV (reference sequence). The CDR3 loop is CASSLRKETQYF. In nucleotides, the CDR3 is TGTGCCAGCAGTTTAAGGAAAGAGACCCAGTACTTC.

This clone has more than one count but fewer than ten. V and J are TRBV9 and TRBJ2-5, with D uncertain. CDR3 size: 12 residues. From germline, CDR1 is SGDLS and CDR2 YYNGEE. V gave up 0 bases and J gave up 4 bases, with 4 bases separating them. This CDR3 is CASSVAGETQYF. Here the CDR3 DNA reads TGTGCCAGCAGCGTAGCGGGAGAGACCCAGTACTTC.

The V gene is TRBV18, the J gene TRBJ1-2; 8 bases map to TRBD1. With 8 bases clipped from V and 8 bases from J, the junction kept 13 bases outside the gene matches. The CDR3 is made up of 14 amino acids. CDR1 is KGHSH and CDR2 is LQKENI in the germline V gene. CDR3: CASTSSQGAGGYTF. The CDR3 DNA sequence: TGTGCCAGCACATCAAGCCAGGGGGCTGGCGGCTACACCTTC.

This chain links TRBV6-5 with TRBJ2-5; TRBD1 matches at 7 bases. Germline CDR1 is MNHEY and CDR2 is SVGAGI. Trimming removed 3 bases from V and 1 base from J; junction bases left unmatched: 5. CDR3 length equals 15 residues. The CDR3 region has the DNA TGTGCCAGCAGTTATGGGACAGCTAGCCAAGAGACCCAGTACTTC. The encoded protein is CASSYGTASQETQYF.

V is TRBV10-1 and J is TRBJ2-7; no reliable D call. Germline V gene sequence: CDR1 WNHNN, CDR2 SYGVQD (reference sequence). This CDR3 comprises 14 residues. The ends were cut back, 6 bases at V and 6 bases at J, with 18 bases in the middle. This CDR3 reads CASRPGSKNGEQYF. In DNA form, the CDR3 reads TGCGCCAGCAGACCGGGCTCAAAGAATGGCGAGCAGTACTTC.

Comment on this clone: One end of the junction does not line up with germline, which may come from a read error. This sample also contains other DNA sequences that code for the same CDR3. This rearrangement joins TRBV19 to TRBJ1-3; 7 nucleotides agree with TRBD1. Germline CDR1 LNHDA, CDR2 SQIVND (reference sequence). The CDR3 runs to 16 residues. The CDR3 DNA sequence: TGTGCTAGTAGTATAGCTACAGGGGTTATCGGAAACACCATATATTTT. Translated: CASSIATGVIGNTIYF. The whole variable domain, remainder taken from reference TRBV19 and TRBJ1-3, is DGGITQSPKYLFRKEGQNVTLSCEQNLNHDAMYWYRQDPGQGLRLIYYSQIVNDFQKGDIAEGYSVSREKKESFPLTVTSAQKNPTAFYLCASSIATGVIGNTIYFGEGSWLTVV.